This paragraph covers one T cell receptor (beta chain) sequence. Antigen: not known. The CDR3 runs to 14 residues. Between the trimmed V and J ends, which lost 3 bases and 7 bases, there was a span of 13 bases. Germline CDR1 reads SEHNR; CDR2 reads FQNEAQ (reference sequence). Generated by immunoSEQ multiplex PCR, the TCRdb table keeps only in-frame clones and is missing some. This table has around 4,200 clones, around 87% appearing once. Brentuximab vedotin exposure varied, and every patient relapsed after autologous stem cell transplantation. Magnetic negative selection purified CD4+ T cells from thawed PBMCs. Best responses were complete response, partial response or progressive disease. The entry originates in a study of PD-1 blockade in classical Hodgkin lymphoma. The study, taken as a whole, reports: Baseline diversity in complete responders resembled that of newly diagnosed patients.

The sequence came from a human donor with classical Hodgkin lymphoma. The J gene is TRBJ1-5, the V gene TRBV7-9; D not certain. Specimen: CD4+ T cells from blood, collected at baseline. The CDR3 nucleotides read TGTGCCAGCAGCTTGGGAGGGCTGGACCAGCCCCAGCATTTT. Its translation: CASSLGGLDQPQHF.